A selection of T cell receptor beta chains follows, all from one sample in a study of blood T cell repertoires in COVID-19. Libraries were prepared by immunoSEQ multiplex PCR; TCRdb keeps only in-frame clonotypes and omits some of them. The table lists some 150,000 clones, roughly 89% of them singletons. Input material: peripheral blood. These receptors came from a woman between 55 and 75 years old who had recovered from COVID-19. Each CDR3 is given with its conserved first and last residue. Each record gives: J gene, V gene, D gene, clone size, CDR3 protein, CDR3 DNA. D genes are given only for firm matches. The size field is filled for only some rows; it gives once, few, many or a size class.

TRBJ1-3 | TRBV4-2 | NA | NA | CASSHPIPSGNTIYF | TGTGCCAGCAGTCACCCTATTCCCTCTGGAAACACCATATATTTT
TRBJ2-7 | TRBV6-4 | TRBD2 | NA | CASTSGGDLYEQYF | TGTGCCAGCACTAGCGGGGGTGACCTGTACGAGCAGTACTTC
TRBJ2-7 | TRBV5-5 | NA | NA | CASSLVGTYEQYF | TGTGCCAGCAGCTTGGTTGGGACTTACGAGCAGTACTTC
TRBJ2-1 | TRBV11-2 | TRBD2 | NA | CASSLHGRTSGRYNEQFF | TGTGCCAGCAGCTTACATGGCCGGACTAGCGGGAGGTACAATGAGCAGTTCTTC
TRBJ2-5 | TRBV7-3 | NA | NA | CASSFSGQETQYF | TGTGCCAGCAGCTTCTCAGGACAAGAGACCCAGTACTTC
TRBJ1-3 | TRBV5-4 | NA | NA | CASSLARTGTTGNTIYF | TGTGCCAGCAGCTTGGCCCGCACAGGGACGACTGGAAACACCATATATTTT
TRBJ2-3 | TRBV7-6 | NA | few | CASSLQGSPTDTQYF | TGTGCCAGCAGCTTGCAGGGCTCCCCCACAGATACGCAGTATTTT
TRBJ2-5 | TRBV5-1 | TRBD2 | NA | CASSLTSGGGQETQYF | TGCGCCAGCAGCTTGACTAGCGGGGGGGGCCAAGAGACCCAGTACTTC
TRBJ1-6 | TRBV2 | TRBD1 | NA | CASSDWTGLNSPLHF | TGTGCCAGCAGTGATTGGACAGGGTTGAATTCACCCCTCCACTTT
TRBJ2-5 | TRBV19 | TRBD2 | once | CASSIGIASGGQETQYF | TGTGCCAGTAGTATAGGGATTGCTAGCGGGGGACAAGAGACCCAGTACTTC
TRBJ1-1 | TRBV5-1 | NA | NA | CASSVDRMNTEAFF | TGCGCCAGCAGCGTTGACAGGATGAACACTGAAGCTTTCTTT
TRBJ2-3 | TRBV7-9 | NA | NA | CASSLGPGVEGTDTQYF | TGTGCCAGCAGCTTAGGACCGGGGGTTGAGGGCACAGATACGCAGTATTTT
TRBJ2-1 | TRBV6-5 | NA | NA | CASTKWDGGGWGQFF | TGTGCCAGCACGAAATGGGACGGAGGGGGCTGGGGGCAGTTCTTC
TRBJ1-1 | TRBV2 | NA | NA | CAAEGGWGKNTEAFF | TGTGCCGCAGAGGGAGGGTGGGGTAAAAACACTGAAGCTTTCTTT
TRBJ2-7 | TRBV6-5 | TRBD1 | NA | CASSYNGQGASYEQYF | TGTGCCAGCAGTTACAACGGACAGGGGGCGTCCTACGAGCAGTACTTC
TRBJ1-2 | TRBV6-5 | NA | NA | CASSYYGGTEAGYTF | TGTGCCAGCAGTTACTACGGCGGGACCGAGGCGGGCTACACCTTC
TRBJ1-2 | TRBV6-4 | TRBD1 | NA | CASSDTDRGYGYTF | TGTGCCAGCAGTGATACCGACAGGGGCTATGGCTACACCTTC
TRBJ2-7 | TRBV7-9 | TRBD1 | NA | CASSLRGRYEQYF | TGTGCCAGCAGCCTCAGGGGGCGCTACGAGCAGTACTTC
TRBJ1-1 | TRBV6-5 | NA | NA | CASSSSPGVRGAFF | TGTGCCAGCAGTTCTTCCCCCGGGGTTCGGGGAGCTTTCTTT
TRBJ2-1 | TRBV5-4 | NA | NA | CASSSEGGPAHEQFF | TGTGCCAGCAGCTCTGAGGGGGGGCCGGCACATGAGCAGTTCTTC
TRBJ1-5 | TRBV28 | NA | NA | CASSLLNQPQHF | TGTGCCAGCAGTTTACTCAATCAGCCCCAGCATTTT
TRBJ2-1 | TRBV5-1 | TRBD1 | once | CASSPQGWSYNEQFF | TGCGCCAGCAGCCCACAGGGGTGGTCCTACAATGAGCAGTTCTTC
TRBJ2-7 | TRBV11-1 | TRBD1 | NA | CASSQPTGGKYEQYF | TGTGCCAGCAGCCAGCCGACAGGGGGCAAGTACGAGCAGTACTTC
TRBJ2-7 | TRBV2 | TRBD2 | NA | CASSARRTSADYEQYF | TGTGCCAGCAGTGCCCGACGGACTAGCGCGGACTACGAGCAGTACTTC
TRBJ2-1 | TRBV5-1 | NA | NA | CASSPVGTSPNEQFF | TGCGCCAGCAGCCCTGTCGGGACAAGCCCCAATGAGCAGTTCTTC
TRBJ1-5 | TRBV18 | NA | once | CASSPGTPYSNQPQHF | TGTGCCAGCTCACCCGGGACACCGTATAGCAATCAGCCCCAGCATTTT
TRBJ1-3 | TRBV19 | TRBD1 | NA | CASSRQGYSGNTIYF | TGTGCCAGTAGTCGACAGGGCTACTCTGGAAACACCATATATTTT
TRBJ1-2 | TRBV6-5 | NA | once | CASTFGQGRFLGYTF | TGTGCCAGCACCTTCGGGCAGGGGCGATTTCTTGGCTACACCTTC
TRBJ1-2 | TRBV3-1/TRBV3-2 | NA | NA | CASSRQAYYGYTF | TGTGCCAGCAGCCGGCAGGCTTACTATGGCTACACCTTC
TRBJ1-5 | TRBV19 | NA | NA | CASSRSGDVDNQPQHF | TGTGCCAGTAGTAGATCAGGGGATGTCGACAATCAGCCCCAGCATTTT
TRBJ1-3 | TRBV7-2 | NA | NA | CASSLGLSSGNTIYF | TGTGCCAGCAGCTTGGGCCTAAGCTCTGGAAACACCATATATTTT
TRBJ2-1 | TRBV6-5 | NA | NA | CASSYAGGGAYNEQFF | TGTGCCAGCAGTTACGCAGGGGGAGGCGCCTACAATGAGCAGTTCTTC
TRBJ1-1 | TRBV24-1 | TRBD1 | NA | CATSDGQGGRTEAFF | TGTGCCACCAGTGATGGACAGGGGGGTAGGACTGAAGCTTTCTTT
TRBJ1-2 | TRBV5-1 | NA | NA | CASSLAPGWLSGYTF | TGCGCCAGCAGCTTGGCCCCAGGGTGGCTTTCGGGCTACACCTTC
TRBJ2-3 | TRBV4-2 | NA | many | CASSQERWSSTDTQYF | TGTGCCAGCAGCCAAGAGAGGTGGTCTAGCACAGATACGCAGTATTTT
TRBJ2-3 | TRBV12-3/TRBV12-4 | NA | NA | CASSSLATDTQYF | TGTGCCAGCAGTTCGCTAGCAACAGATACGCAGTATTTT
TRBJ1-1 | TRBV9 | NA | NA | CASSAATGNTEAFF | TGTGCCAGCAGCGCCGCGACAGGGAACACTGAAGCTTTCTTT
TRBJ1-6 | TRBV2 | NA | NA | CASTPDGKRSPLHF | TGTGCCAGCACCCCGGACGGGAAGAGGTCACCCCTCCACTTT
TRBJ1-1 | TRBV6-2/TRBV6-3 | TRBD1 | NA | CASSLRGTGGPNTEAFF | TGTGCCAGCAGTCTCCGTGGGACAGGGGGACCGAACACTGAAGCTTTCTTT
TRBJ1-3 | TRBV4-3 | TRBD1 | NA | CASSPERDRGLSGNTIYF | TGCGCCAGCAGCCCAGAAAGAGACAGGGGGCTTTCTGGAAACACCATATATTTT
TRBJ2-5 | TRBV6-2/TRBV6-3 | NA | once | CASSYMSEQETQYF | TGTGCCAGCAGTTACATGAGTGAACAAGAGACCCAGTACTTC
TRBJ2-1 | TRBV7-6 | TRBD2 | NA | CASSWRSSGGFPYNEQFF | TGTGCCAGCAGCTGGCGGTCTAGCGGGGGGTTCCCTTACAATGAGCAGTTCTTC